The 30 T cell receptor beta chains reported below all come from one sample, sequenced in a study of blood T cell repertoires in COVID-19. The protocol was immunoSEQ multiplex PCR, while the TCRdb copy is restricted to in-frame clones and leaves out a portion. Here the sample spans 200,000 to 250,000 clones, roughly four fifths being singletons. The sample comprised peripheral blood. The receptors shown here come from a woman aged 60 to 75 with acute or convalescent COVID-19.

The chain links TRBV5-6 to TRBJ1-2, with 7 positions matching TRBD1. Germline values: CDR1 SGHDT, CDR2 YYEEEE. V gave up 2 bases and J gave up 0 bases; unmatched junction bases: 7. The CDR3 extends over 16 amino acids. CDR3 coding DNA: TGTGCCAGCAGCTTTTCAGGGGGACCTTCTAACTATGGCTACACCTTC. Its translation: CASSFSGGPSNYGYTF.

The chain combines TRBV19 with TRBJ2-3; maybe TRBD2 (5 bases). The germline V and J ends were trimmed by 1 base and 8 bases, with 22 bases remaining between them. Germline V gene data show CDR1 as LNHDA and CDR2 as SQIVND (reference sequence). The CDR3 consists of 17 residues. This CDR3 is CASSIGATGNLVGTQYF. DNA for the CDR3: TGTGCCAGTAGTATAGGCGCTACCGGGAACCTCGTGGGTACGCAGTATTTT.

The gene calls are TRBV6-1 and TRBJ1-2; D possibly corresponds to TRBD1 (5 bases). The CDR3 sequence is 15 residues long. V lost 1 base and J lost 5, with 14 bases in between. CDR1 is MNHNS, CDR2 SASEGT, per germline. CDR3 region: CASSEGGDPGYGYTF. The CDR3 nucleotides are TGTGCCAGCAGTGAAGGGGGGGACCCCGGGTATGGCTACACCTTC.

CDR3 nucleotides: TGTGCCAGCAGGACAGGGGTGGGAGAAAAACTGTTTTTT. Translating gives CASRTGVGEKLFF. V usage is TRBV12-3 or TRBV12-4 and J usage is TRBJ1-4, with 8 bases aligning to TRBD1. This CDR3 is built from 13 residues. Losses at the gene ends were 6 bases for V and 8 bases for J; bases not matched to a gene: 5.

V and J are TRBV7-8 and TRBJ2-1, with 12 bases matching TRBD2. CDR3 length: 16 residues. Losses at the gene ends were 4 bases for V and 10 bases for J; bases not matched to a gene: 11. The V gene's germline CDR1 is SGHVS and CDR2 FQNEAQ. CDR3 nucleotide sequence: TGTGCCAGCAGCTCAGGACTAGCGGGGACCCCCTTGGAGCAGTTCTTC. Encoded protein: CASSSGLAGTPLEQFF.

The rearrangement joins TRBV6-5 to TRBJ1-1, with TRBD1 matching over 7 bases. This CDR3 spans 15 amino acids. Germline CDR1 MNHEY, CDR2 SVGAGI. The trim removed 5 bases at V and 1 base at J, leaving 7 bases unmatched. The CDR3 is CASSPLRTGNTEAFF. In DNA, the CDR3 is TGTGCCAGCAGTCCGCTCCGGACAGGGAACACTGAAGCTTTCTTT.

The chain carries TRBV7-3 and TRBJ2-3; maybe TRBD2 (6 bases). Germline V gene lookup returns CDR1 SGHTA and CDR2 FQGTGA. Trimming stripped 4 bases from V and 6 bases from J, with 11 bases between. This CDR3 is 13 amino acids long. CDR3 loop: CASSWGRMDTQYF. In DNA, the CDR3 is TGTGCCAGCAGCTGGGGGAGGATGGATACGCAGTATTTT.

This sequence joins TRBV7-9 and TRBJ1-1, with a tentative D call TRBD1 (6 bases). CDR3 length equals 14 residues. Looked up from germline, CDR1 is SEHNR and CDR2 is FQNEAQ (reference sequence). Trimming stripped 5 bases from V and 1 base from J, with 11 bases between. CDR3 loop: CASSPSGANTEAFF. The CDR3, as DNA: TGTGCCAGCAGCCCTTCAGGGGCGAACACTGAAGCTTTCTTT. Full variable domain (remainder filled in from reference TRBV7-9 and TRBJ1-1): DTGVSQNPRHKITKRGQNVTFRCDPISEHNRLYWYRQTLGQGPEFLTYFQNEAQLEKSRLLSDRFSAERPKGSFSTLEIQRTEQGDSAMYLCASSPSGANTEAFFGQGTRLTVV.

CDR3 loop: CAGRALGGGTEAFF. CDR3 bases: TGTGCCGGACGAGCCCTCGGTGGAGGGACTGAAGCTTTCTTT. The chain employs TRBV6-5 and TRBJ1-1; D not resolved. V lost 11 bases, J lost 5 bases, and 21 bases lay in between. The CDR3 has 14 residues. Per the germline V gene, CDR1 is MNHEY and CDR2 is SVGAGI.

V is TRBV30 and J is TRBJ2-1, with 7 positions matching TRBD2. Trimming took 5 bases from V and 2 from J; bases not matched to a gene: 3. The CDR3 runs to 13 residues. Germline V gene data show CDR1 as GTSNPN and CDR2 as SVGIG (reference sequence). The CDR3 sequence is CAWASGAYNEQFF. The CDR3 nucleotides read TGTGCCTGGGCTAGCGGTGCCTACAATGAGCAGTTCTTC.

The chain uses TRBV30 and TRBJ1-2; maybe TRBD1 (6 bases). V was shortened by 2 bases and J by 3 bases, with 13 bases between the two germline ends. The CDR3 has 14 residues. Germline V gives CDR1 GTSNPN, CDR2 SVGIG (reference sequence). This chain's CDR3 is CAWSTGRGDYGYTF. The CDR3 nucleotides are TGTGCCTGGAGTACAGGGAGGGGCGACTATGGCTACACCTTC.

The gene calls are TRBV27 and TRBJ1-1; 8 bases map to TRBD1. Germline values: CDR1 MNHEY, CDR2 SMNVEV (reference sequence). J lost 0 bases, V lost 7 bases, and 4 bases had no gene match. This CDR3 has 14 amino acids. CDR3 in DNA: TGTGCCAGCAACGGACAGGGTATGAACACTGAAGCTTTCTTT. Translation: CASNGQGMNTEAFF.

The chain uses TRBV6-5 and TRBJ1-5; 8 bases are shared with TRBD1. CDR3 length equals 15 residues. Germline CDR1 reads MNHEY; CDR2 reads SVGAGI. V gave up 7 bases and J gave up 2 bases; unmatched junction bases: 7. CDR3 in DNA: TGTGCCAGCAAGCAGGGGGCCGCTGGCAATCAGCCCCAGCATTTT. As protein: CASKQGAAGNQPQHF.

CDR3 in DNA: TGTGCCAGTCCGTCAGGCTTCTATGGCTACACCTTC. This translates into CASPSGFYGYTF. The chain has TRBV27 and TRBJ1-2; no firm D call. Trimming cost V 9 bases and J 4 bases, with 12 bases left between them. Germline V lookup: CDR1 MNHEY, CDR2 SMNVEV (reference sequence). The CDR3 totals 12 residues.

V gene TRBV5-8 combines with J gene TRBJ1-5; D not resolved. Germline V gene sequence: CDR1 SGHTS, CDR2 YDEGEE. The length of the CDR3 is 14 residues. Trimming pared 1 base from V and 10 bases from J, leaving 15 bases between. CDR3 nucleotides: TGTGCCAGCAGCTTGCGAGAGGGAATCAGTCCCCAGCATTTT. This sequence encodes CASSLREGISPQHF.

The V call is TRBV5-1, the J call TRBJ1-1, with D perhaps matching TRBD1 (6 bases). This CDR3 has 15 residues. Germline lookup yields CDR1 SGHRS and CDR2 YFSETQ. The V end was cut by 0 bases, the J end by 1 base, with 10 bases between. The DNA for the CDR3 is TGCGCCAGCAGCTTGGGGGGCAGGGGGAACACTGAAGCTTTCTTT. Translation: CASSLGGRGNTEAFF.

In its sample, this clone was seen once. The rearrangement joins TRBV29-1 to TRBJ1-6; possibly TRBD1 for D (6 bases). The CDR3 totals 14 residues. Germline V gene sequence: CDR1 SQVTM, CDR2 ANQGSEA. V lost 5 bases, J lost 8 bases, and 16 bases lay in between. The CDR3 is CSVQTGLVDSPLHF. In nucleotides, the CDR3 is TGCAGCGTTCAGACAGGTCTGGTAGATTCACCCCTCCACTTT.

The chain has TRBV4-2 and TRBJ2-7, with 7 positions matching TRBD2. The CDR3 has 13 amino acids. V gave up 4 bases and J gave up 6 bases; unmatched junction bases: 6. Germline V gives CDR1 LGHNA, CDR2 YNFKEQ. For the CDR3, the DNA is TGTGCCAGCAGCCCCACTAGCGCGGGCGAGCAGTACTTC. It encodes CASSPTSAGEQYF.

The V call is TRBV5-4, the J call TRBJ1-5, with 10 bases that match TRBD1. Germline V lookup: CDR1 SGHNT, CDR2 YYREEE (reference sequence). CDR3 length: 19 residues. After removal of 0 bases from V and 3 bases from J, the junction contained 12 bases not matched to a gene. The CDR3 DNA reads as TGTGCCAGCAGCTTGGTTGGTCTTGGGACAGGGGTGTTCAATCAGCCCCAGCATTTT. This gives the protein CASSLVGLGTGVFNQPQHF. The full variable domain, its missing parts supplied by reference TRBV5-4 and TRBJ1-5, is ETGVTQSPTHLIKTRGQQVTLRCSSQSGHNTVSWYQQALGQGPQFIFQYYREEENGRGNFPPRFSGLQFPNYSSELNVNALELDDSALYLCASSLVGLGTGVFNQPQHFGDGTRLSIL.

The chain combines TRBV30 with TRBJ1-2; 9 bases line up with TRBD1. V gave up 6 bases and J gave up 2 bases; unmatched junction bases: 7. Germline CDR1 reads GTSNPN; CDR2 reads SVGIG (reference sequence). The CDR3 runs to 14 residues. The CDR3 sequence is CACDPGQGNYGYTF. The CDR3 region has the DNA TGTGCCTGTGACCCGGGACAGGGAAACTATGGCTACACCTTC.

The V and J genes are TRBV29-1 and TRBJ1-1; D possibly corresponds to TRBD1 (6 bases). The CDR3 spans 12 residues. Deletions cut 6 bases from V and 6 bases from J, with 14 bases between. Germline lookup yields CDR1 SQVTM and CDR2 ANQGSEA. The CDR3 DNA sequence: TGCAGCGTCGGACAGCGAGGCGCTGAAGCTTTCTTT. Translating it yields CSVGQRGAEAFF.

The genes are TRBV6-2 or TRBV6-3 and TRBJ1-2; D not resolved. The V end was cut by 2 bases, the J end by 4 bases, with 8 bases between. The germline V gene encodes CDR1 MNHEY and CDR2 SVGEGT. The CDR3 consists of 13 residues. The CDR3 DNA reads TGTGCCAGCAGTTACGGGCAGAGCTATGGCTACACCTTC. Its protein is CASSYGQSYGYTF.

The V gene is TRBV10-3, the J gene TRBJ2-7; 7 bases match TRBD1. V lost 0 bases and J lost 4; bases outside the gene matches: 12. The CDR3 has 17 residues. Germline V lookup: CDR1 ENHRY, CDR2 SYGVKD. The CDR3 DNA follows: TGTGCCATCAGTGAGTCTGTGTTGGGACAGATGGTGTACGAGCAGTACTTC. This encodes CAISESVLGQMVYEQYF.

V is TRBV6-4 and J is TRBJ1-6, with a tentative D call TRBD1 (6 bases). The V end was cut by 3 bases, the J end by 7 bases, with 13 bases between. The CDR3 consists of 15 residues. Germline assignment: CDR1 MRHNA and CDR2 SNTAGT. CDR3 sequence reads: CASSEKTTGNSPLHF. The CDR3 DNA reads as TGTGCCAGCAGTGAGAAGACAACAGGGAATTCACCCCTCCACTTT.

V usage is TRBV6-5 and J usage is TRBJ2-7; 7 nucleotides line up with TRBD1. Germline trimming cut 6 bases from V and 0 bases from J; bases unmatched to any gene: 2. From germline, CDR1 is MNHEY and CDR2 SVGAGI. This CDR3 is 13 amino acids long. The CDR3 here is CASRRDSSYEQYF. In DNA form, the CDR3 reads TGTGCCAGCAGGAGGGACAGCTCCTACGAGCAGTACTTC.

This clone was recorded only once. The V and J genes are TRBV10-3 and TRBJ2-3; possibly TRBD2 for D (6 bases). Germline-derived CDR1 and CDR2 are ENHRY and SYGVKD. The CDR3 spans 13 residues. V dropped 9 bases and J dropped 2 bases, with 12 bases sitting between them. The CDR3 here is CAMRDSATDTQYF. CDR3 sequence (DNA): TGTGCCATGAGGGACTCCGCCACAGATACGCAGTATTTT.

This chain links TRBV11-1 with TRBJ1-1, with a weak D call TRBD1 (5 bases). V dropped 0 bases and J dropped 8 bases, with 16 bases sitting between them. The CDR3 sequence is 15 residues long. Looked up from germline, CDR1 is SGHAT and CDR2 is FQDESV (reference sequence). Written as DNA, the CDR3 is TGTGCCAGCAGCTTAGCGATGGGGCCTGGAATAGAAGCTTTCTTT. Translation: CASSLAMGPGIEAFF.

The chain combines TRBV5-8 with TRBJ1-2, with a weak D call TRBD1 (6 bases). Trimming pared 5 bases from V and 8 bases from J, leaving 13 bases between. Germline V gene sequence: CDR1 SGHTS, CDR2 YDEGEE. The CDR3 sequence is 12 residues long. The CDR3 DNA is TGTGCCAGCAGACAGGGTCAGCGGGGCTACACCTTC. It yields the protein CASRQGQRGYTF.

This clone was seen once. Written as DNA, the CDR3 is TGTGCCAGCAGCCCGACAGGGGGCATCTACGAGCAGTACTTC. Translating it yields CASSPTGGIYEQYF. This chain joins TRBV6-5 and TRBJ2-7; TRBD1 agrees at 10 bases. The V gene's germline CDR1 is MNHEY and CDR2 SVGAGI. The CDR3 is 14 amino acids. The V gene end was trimmed by 6 bases and the J gene end by 3 bases; junction bases not matched to a gene: 5.

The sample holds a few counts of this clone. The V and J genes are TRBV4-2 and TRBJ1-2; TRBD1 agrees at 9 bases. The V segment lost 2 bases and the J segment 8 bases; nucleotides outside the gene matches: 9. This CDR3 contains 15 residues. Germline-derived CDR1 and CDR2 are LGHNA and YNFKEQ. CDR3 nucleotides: TGTGCCAGCAGCCAACCGGGACAGGGAAGTCCCGGCTACACCTTC. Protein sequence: CASSQPGQGSPGYTF.